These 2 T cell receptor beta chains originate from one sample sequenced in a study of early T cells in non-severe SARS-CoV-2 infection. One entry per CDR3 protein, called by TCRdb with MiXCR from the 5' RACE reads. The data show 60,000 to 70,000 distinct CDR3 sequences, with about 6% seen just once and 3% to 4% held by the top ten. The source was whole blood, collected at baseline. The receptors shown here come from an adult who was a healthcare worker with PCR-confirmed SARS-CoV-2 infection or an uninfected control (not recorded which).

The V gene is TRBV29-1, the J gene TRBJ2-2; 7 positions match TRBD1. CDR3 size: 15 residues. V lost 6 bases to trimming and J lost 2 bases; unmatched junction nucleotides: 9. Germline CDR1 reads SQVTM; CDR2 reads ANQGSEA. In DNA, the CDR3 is TGCAGCGTGGCAGGGACAGCTCTTAACACCGGGGAGCTGTTTTTT. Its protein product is CSVAGTALNTGELFF.

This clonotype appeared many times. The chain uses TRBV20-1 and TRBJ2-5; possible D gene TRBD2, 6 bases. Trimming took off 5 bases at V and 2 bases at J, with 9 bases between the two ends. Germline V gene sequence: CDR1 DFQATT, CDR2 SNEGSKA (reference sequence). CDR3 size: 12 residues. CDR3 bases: TGCAGTGCTGCGGGATCGCAAGAGACCCAGTACTTC. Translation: CSAAGSQETQYF.